These 8 T cell receptor beta chains originate from one sample sequenced in a study of blood T cell repertoires in COVID-19. The method was immunoSEQ multiplex PCR; TCRdb's version includes in-frame clones alone and lacks a portion of them. The top ten hold 15% to 20% of the sample, which has over 90,000 clones, around nine tenths seen once. Sequencing used peripheral blood. Source of these receptors: a woman of 80 years or more in a cohort sampled during active COVID-19.

V gene TRBV9 combines with J gene TRBJ1-6; maybe TRBD1 (5 bases). CDR1 SGDLS and CDR2 YYNGEE come from the germline V gene. The CDR3 is 14 amino acids. Trimming cost V 0 bases and J 8 bases, with 9 bases left between them. In DNA, the CDR3 is TGTGCCAGCAGCGTAGAAGCACAGGATTCACCCCTCCACTTT. It encodes CASSVEAQDSPLHF.

The chain links TRBV19 to TRBJ2-2, with 7 bases identical to TRBD1. The junction had 9 bases not matched to a gene; V was cut back by 7 bases and J by 1 base. CDR3 length: 16 amino acids. Germline V lookup: CDR1 LNHDA, CDR2 SQIVND (reference sequence). This chain's CDR3 is CASTTQGQVNTGELFF. Written as DNA, the CDR3 is TGTGCCAGTACAACACAAGGACAGGTGAACACCGGGGAGCTGTTTTTT.

The chain is built from TRBV2 and TRBJ2-7; 10 bases are shared with TRBD1. Trimming took 6 bases from V and 3 from J; bases not matched to a gene: 5. The CDR3 consists of 14 residues. The germline V gene has CDR1 SNHLY and CDR2 FYNNEI. The CDR3 loop is CASRAGQGNYEQYF. CDR3 DNA sequence: TGTGCCAGCAGGGCGGGACAGGGGAACTACGAGCAGTACTTC.

The chain is built from TRBV4-1 and TRBJ2-1; TRBD2 matches 7 bases. V trimming: 0 bases; J trimming: 2 bases; junction bases outside the gene matches: 7. Germline CDR1 MGHRA, CDR2 YSYEKL. CDR3 size: 17 residues. The DNA for the CDR3 is TGCGCCAGCAGCCAAGATGGATCGGGGAGGGCCTACAATGAGCAGTTCTTC. It codes for CASSQDGSGRAYNEQFF.

The V and J genes are TRBV4-2 and TRBJ1-1; TRBD1 might be the D (5 bases). Germline CDR1 LGHNA, CDR2 YNFKEQ. The CDR3 runs 13 residues. Trimming took off 4 bases at V and 8 bases at J, with 14 bases between the two ends. The CDR3 protein is CASSPAGAGEAFF. The CDR3 DNA sequence: TGTGCCAGCAGCCCAGCCGGGGCGGGAGAAGCTTTCTTT.

The table lists this clone with a count of one. The rearrangement joins TRBV7-9 to TRBJ2-7; weak D call: TRBD2 (5 bases). Looked up from germline, CDR1 is SEHNR and CDR2 is FQNEAQ (reference sequence). V lost 6 bases and J 2 bases, leaving 17 bases between the germline ends. The CDR3 length is 15 residues. The CDR3 is CASSRRSLGAYEQYF. The CDR3 region has the DNA TGTGCCAGCAGTCGGAGATCCCTCGGGGCCTACGAGCAGTACTTC.

This sequence joins TRBV9 and TRBJ2-7, with D hard to call. The CDR3 is 14 amino acids. V lost 4 bases, J lost 3 bases, and 14 bases lay in between. The germline CDR1 and CDR2 sequences are SGDLS and YYNGEE. Here the CDR3 reads CASSRFERSYEQYF. The CDR3 DNA is TGTGCCAGCAGCCGGTTCGAGAGGAGCTACGAGCAGTACTTC.

This chain connects TRBV28 to TRBJ2-6; D gene uncertain. The CDR3 is 17 residues long. V was pared by 3 bases and J by 0 bases, with 12 bases between. Germline-derived CDR1 and CDR2 are MDHEN and SYDVKM. The CDR3 reads CASSFSGLGSGANVLTF. Written as DNA, the CDR3 is TGTGCCAGCAGTTTTTCGGGTTTAGGCTCTGGGGCCAACGTCCTGACTTTC.